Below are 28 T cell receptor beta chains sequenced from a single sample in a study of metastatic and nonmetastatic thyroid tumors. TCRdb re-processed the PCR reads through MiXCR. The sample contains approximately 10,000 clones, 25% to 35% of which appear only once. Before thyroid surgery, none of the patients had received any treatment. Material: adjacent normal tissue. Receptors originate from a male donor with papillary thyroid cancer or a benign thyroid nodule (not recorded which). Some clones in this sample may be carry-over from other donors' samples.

The CDR3, as DNA: TGTGCCAGCAGCTTATACAGGGTGGCTGAAGCTTTCTTT. This gives the protein CASSLYRVAEAFF. The chain recombines TRBV11-2 with TRBJ1-1, with D perhaps matching TRBD1 (6 bases). Germline CDR1 is SGHAT and CDR2 is FQNNGV. The CDR3 contains 13 residues. V was pared by 2 bases and J by 6 bases, with 10 bases between.

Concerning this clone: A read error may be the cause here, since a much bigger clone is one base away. In nucleotides, the CDR3 is TGTGCCCGGAGTGTCCCAGGGACCGTGACTCATTCACCCCTCCACTTT. Translation gives CARSVPGTVTHSPLHF. The chain combines TRBV30 with TRBJ1-6; D possibly corresponds to TRBD1 (5 bases). The CDR3 length is 16 residues. In germline, CDR1 is GTSNPN, CDR2 SVGIG (reference sequence).

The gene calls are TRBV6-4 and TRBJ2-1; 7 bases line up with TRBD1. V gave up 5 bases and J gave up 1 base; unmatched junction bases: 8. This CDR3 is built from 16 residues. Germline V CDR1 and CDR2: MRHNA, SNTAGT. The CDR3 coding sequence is TGTGCCAGCAGTCAACAGGGGACGACTTCCTACAATGAGCAGTTCTTC. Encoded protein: CASSQQGTTSYNEQFF.

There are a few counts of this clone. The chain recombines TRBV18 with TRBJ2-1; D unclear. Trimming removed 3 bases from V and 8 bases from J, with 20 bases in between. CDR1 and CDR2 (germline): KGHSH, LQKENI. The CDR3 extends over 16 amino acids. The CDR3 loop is CASSPLDEAPRHEQFF. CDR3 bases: TGTGCCAGCTCACCGCTGGACGAGGCCCCCCGACATGAGCAGTTCTTC.

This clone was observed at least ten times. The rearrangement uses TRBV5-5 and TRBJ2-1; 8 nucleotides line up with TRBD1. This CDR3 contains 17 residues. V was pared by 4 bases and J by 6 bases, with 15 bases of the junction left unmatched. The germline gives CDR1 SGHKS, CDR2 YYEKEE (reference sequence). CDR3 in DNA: TGTGCCAGCAGCGATAGACCCGGGACAGGTCCGATCAATGAGCAGTTCTTC. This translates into CASSDRPGTGPINEQFF.

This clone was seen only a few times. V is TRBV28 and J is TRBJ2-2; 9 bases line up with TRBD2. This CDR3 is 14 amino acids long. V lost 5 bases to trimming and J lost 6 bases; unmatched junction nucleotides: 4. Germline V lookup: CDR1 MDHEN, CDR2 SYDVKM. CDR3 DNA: TGTGCCAGCAGTCGGACTAGCGCGGCCGGGGAGCTGTTTTTT. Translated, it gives CASSRTSAAGELFF. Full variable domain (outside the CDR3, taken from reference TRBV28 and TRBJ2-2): DVKVTQSSRYLVKRTGEKVFLECVQDMDHENMFWYRQDPGLGLRLIYFSYDVKMKEKGDIPEGYSVSREKKERFSLILESASTNQTSMYLCASSRTSAAGELFFGEGSRLTVL.

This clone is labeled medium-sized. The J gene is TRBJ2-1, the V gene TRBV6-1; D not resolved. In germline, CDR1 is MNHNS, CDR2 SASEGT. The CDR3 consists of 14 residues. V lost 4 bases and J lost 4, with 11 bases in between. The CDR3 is CASSGLRAYNEQFF. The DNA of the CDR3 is TGTGCCAGCAGTGGACTTAGGGCGTACAATGAGCAGTTCTTC.

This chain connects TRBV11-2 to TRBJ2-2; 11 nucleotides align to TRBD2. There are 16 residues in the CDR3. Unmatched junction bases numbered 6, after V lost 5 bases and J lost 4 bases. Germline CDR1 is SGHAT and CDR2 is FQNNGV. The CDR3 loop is CASSGTSGFVTGELFF. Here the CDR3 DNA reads TGTGCCAGCAGCGGGACTAGCGGCTTTGTCACCGGGGAGCTGTTTTTT.

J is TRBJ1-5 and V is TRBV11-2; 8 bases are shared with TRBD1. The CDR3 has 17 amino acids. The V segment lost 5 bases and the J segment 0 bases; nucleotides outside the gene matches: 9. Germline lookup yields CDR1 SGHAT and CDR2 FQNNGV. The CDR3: CASSTTPGGHSNQPQHF. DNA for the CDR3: TGTGCCAGCAGCACGACCCCAGGGGGCCATAGCAATCAGCCCCAGCATTTT. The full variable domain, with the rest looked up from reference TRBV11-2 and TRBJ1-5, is EAGVAQSPRYKIIEKRQSVAFWCNPISGHATLYWYQQILGQGPKLLIQFQNNGVVDDSQLPKDRFSAERLKGVDSTLKIQPAKLEDSAVYLCASSTTPGGHSNQPQHFGDGTRLSIL.

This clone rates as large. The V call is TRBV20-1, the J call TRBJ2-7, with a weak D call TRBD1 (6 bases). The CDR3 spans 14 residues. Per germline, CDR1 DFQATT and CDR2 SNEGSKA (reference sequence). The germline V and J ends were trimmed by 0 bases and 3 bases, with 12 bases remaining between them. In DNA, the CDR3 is TGCAGTGCTAGAGATCCGACAGGCTACTACGAGCAGTACTTC. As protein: CSARDPTGYYEQYF.

The CDR3 coding sequence is TGCAGTGCACACTCTGACAGGCACATTGGCGAGCAGTACTTC. Protein product: CSAHSDRHIGEQYF. This chain joins TRBV20-1 and TRBJ2-7, with a possible D match to TRBD1 (6 bases). Trimming left V 6 bases short and J 6 bases short, with 21 bases between. This CDR3 comprises 14 residues. The germline gives CDR1 DFQATT, CDR2 SNEGSKA (reference sequence).

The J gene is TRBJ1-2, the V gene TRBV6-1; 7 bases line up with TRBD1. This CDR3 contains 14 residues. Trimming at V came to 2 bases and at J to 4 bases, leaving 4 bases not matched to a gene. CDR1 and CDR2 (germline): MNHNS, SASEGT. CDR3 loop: CASSEPGGGYGYTF. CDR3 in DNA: TGTGCCAGCAGTGAACCAGGGGGAGGCTATGGCTACACCTTC.

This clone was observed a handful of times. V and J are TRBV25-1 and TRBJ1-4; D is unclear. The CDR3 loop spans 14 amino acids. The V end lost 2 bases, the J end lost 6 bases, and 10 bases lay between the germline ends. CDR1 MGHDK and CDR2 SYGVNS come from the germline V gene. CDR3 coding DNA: TGTGCCAGCAGTGAACCCCGGGCAGATGAAAAACTGTTTTTT. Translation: CASSEPRADEKLFF.

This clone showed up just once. CDR3 nucleotides: TGCGCCAGCAGCCAAGACAGGGGACAGGATGAAAAACTGTTTTTT. It codes for CASSQDRGQDEKLFF. J is TRBJ1-4 and V is TRBV4-1; the match to TRBD1 covers 8 bases. The CDR3 is made up of 15 amino acids. Trimming cost V 0 bases and J 6 bases; bases outside gene matches: 3. Germline V gene lookup returns CDR1 MGHRA and CDR2 YSYEKL.

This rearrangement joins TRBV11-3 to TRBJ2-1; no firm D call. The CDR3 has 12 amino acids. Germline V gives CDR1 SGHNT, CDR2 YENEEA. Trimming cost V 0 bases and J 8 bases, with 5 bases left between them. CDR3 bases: TGTGCCAGCAGCTTAGATCCCCATGAGCAGTTCTTC. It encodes CASSLDPHEQFF.

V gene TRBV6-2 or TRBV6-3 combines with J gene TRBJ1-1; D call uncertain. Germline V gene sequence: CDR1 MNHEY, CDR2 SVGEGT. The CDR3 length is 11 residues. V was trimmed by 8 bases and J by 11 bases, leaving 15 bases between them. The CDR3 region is CASLFGIAAFF. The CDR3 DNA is TGTGCCAGCCTATTTGGGATTGCGGCTTTCTTT.

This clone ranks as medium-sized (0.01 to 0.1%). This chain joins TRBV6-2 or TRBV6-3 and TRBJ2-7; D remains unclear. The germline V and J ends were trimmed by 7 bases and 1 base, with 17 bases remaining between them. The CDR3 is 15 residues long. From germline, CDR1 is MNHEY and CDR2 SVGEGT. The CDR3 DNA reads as TGTGCCAGCAACCCTACCCTCGGTTCGTCCTACGAGCAGTACTTC. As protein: CASNPTLGSSYEQYF.

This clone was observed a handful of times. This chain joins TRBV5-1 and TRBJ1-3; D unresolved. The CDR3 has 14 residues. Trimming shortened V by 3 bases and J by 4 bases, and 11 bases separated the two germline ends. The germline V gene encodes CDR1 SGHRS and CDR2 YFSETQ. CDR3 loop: CASSSTVGGNTIYF. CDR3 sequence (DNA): TGCGCCAGCAGCTCCACAGTAGGGGGAAACACCATATATTTT. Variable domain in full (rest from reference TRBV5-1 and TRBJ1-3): KAGVTQTPRYLIKTRGQQVTLSCSPISGHRSVSWYQQTPGQGLQFLFEYFSETQRNKGNFPGRFSGRQFSNSRSEMNVSTLELGDSALYLCASSSTVGGNTIYFGEGSWLTVV.

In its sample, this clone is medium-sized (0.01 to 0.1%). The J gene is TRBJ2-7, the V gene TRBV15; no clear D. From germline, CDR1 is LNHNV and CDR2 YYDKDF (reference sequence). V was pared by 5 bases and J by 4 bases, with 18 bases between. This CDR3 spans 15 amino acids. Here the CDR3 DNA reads TGTGCCACCAGCGAGGATCCATACGGGCAATACGAGCAGTACTTC. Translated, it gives CATSEDPYGQYEQYF.

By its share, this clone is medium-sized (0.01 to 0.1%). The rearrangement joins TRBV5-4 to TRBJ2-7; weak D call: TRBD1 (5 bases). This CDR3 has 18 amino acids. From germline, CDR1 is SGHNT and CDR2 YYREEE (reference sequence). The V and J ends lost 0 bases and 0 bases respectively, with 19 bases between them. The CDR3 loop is CASSLENRTPFLSYEQYF. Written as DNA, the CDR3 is TGTGCCAGCAGCTTGGAAAACAGGACGCCGTTCCTCTCCTACGAGCAGTACTTC.

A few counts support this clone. This CDR3 is CASNPGLAGDEQYF. DNA of the CDR3: TGTGCCAGCAACCCGGGACTAGCGGGGGACGAGCAGTACTTC. The genes are TRBV25-1 and TRBJ2-7; 14 positions match TRBD2. With 7 bases clipped from V and 5 bases from J, the junction kept 4 bases outside the gene matches. Per germline, CDR1 MGHDK and CDR2 SYGVNS. CDR3 length: 14 residues.

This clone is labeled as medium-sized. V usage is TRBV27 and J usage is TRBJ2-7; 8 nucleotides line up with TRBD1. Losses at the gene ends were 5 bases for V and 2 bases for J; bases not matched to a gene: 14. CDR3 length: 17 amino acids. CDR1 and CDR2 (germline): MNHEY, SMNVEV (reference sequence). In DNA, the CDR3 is TGTGCCAGCAGTACAAAAGGACAGGGAACCCCGACCTACGAGCAGTACTTC. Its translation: CASSTKGQGTPTYEQYF.

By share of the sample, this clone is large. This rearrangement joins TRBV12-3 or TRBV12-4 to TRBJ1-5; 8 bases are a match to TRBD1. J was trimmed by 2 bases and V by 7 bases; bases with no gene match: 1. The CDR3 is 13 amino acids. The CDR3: CASKQGGNQPQHF. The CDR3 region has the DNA TGTGCCAGCAAACAGGGGGGCAATCAGCCCCAGCATTTT.

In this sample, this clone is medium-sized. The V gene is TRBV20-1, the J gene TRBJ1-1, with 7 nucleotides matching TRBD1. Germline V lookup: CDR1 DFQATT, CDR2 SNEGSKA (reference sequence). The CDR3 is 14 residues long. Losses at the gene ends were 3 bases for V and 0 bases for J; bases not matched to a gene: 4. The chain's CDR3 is CSARKTGVNTEAFF. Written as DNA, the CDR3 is TGCAGTGCTAGGAAAACAGGGGTGAACACTGAAGCTTTCTTT.

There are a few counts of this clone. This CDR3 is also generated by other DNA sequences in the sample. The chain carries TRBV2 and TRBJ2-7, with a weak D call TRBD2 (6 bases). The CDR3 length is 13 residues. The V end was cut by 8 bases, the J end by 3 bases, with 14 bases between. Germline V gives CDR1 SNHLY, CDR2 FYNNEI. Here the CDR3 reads CASAPGLGYEQYF. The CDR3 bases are TGTGCCAGCGCCCCGGGACTTGGCTACGAGCAGTACTTC.

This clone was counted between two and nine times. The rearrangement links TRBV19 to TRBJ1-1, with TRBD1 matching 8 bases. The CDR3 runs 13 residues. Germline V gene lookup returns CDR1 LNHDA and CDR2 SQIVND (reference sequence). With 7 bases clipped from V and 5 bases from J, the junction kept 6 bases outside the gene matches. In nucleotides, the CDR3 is TGTGCCAGTACCGGGACAGGAGGAACTGAAGCTTTCTTT. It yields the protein CASTGTGGTEAFF.

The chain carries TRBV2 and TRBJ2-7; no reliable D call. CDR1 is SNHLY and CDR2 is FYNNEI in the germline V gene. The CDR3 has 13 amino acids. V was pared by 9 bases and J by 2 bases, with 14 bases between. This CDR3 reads CASVQWAPYEQYF. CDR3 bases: TGTGCCAGTGTTCAGTGGGCCCCCTACGAGCAGTACTTC.

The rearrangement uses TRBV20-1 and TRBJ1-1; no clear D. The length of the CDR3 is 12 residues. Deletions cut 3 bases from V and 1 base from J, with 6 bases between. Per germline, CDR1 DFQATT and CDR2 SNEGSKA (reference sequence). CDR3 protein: CSASFWNTEAFF. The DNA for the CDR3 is TGCAGTGCTAGCTTCTGGAACACTGAAGCTTTCTTT.